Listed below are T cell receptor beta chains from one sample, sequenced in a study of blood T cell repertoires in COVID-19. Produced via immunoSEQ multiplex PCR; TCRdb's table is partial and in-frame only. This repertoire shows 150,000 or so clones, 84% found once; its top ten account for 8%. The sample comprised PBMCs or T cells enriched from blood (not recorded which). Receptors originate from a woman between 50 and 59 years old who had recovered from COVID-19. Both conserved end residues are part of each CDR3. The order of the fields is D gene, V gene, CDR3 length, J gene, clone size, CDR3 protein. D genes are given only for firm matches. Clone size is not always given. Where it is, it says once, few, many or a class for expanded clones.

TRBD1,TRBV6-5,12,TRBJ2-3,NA,CASRKRTGTQYF
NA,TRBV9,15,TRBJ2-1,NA,CASSTLALSYNEQFF
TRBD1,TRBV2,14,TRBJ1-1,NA,CASSEQGGNTEAFF
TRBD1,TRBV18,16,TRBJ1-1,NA,CASSPGLMDRGPEAFF
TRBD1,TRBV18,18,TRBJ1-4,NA,CASSSRQGRASTNEKLFF
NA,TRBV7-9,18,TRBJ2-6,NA,CASRKRTETHSGANVLTF
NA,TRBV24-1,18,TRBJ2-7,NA,CATSSGFLGRRGSYEQYF
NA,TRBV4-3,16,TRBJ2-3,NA,CASSQVGSPSTDTQYF
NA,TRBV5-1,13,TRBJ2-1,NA,CASSLALVGEQFF
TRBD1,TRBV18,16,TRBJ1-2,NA,CASSPSDRGRNYGYTF
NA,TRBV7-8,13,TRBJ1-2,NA,CASSLDTPHGYTF
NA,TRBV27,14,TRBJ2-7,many,CASSPTGHAYEQYF
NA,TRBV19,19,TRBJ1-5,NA,CASSIDLFGAGEGNQPQHF
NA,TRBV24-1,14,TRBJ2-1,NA,CATSDYHTNNEQFF
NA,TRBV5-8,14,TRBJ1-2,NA,CASSRLQGIYGYTF
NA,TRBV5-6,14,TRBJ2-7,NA,CASSLPDRPLEQYF
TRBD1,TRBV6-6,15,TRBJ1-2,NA,CASRRGTDLNYGYTF
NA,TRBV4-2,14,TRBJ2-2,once,CASSQEIFSGELFF
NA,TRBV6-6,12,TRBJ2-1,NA,CASSANLNEQFF
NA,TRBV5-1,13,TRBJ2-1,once,CASSLGAGNEQFF
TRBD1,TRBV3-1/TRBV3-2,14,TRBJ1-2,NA,CASSPRDRTYGYTF
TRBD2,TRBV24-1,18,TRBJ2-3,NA,CATSDSGSLAGSTDTQYF
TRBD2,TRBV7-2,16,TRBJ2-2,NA,CASSSGLADYTGELFF
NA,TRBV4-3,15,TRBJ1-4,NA,CASSQDPGANEKLFF
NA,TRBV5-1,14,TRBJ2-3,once,CASSTRDITDTQYF
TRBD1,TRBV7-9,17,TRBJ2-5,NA,CASSLSPLAGRGETQYF
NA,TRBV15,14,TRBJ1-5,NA,CATSRGLNNQPQHF
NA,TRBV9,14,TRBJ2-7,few,CASSVAGSPYEQYF
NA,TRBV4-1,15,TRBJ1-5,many,CASSQETGGRQPQHF
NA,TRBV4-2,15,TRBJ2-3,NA,CASSQDQGGSDTQYF
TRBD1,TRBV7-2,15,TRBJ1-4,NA,CASSTYRGTNEKLFF
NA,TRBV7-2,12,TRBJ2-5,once,CASSLTTGTQYF
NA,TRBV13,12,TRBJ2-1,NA,CASSLRRQTQFF
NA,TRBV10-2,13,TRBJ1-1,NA,CATLGGVNTEAFF
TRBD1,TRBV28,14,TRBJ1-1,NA,CASSLTGVNTEAFF
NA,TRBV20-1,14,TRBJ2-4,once,CSASQPGAKNIQYF
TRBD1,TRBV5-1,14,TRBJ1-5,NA,CASSVDRGTQPQHF
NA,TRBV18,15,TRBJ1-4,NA,CASSPVMRPQEKLFF
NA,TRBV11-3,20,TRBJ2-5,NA,CASSFPPSLAGRSDQETQYF
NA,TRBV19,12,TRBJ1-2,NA,CASSPANYGYTF
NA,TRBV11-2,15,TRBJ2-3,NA,CASSLGTGFTDTQYF
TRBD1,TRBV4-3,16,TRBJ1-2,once,CASSQETGIVNYGYTF
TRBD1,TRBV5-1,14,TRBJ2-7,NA,CASSPGQGDYEQYF
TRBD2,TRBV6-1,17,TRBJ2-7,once,CASSEASGGSSFYEQYF
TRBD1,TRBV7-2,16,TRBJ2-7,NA,CASSSSGGQGRREQYF
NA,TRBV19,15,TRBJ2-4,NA,CASSRQGGAKNIQYF
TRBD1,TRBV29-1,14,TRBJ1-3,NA,CSVSEGTAGNTIYF
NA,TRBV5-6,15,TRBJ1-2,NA,CASSPGLGQRYGYTF
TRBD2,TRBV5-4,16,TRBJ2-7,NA,CASSIEGLAGASEQYF
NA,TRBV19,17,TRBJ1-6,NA,CASSILKGRRPASPLHF
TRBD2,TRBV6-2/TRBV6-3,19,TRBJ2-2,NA,CASSPVLAGGFSNTGELFF
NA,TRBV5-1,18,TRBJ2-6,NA,CASSFTGPLAAGANVLTF
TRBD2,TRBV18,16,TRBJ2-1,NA,CASSPYTSGRMDEQFF
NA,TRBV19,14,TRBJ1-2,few,CASSIEAGSYGYTF
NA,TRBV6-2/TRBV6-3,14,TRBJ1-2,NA,CASSYTVESYGYTF
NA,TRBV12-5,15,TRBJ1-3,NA,CASGFPSLSGNTIYF
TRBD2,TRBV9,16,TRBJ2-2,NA,CASSSRGEKNTGELFF
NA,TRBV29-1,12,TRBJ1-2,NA,CSVGSGLYGYTF
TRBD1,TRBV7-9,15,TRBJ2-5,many,CASSLAGQGLETQYF
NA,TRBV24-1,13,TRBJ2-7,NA,CATRNRATEAPSF